The present entry profiles one TCR beta chain with its context. The antigen remains undetermined. The sort gate was single viable CD3+CD4+CD8-CD45RO+ cells for memory CD4+ T cells. Total CD4+ T cells were enriched by CD4 positive selection. The data stem from a study of memory CD4+ T cells and cytomegalovirus serostatus. Study results and limitations: Each of 65 to 70 CMV-associated TCRbeta sequences occurred in one to five individuals.

With 4 bases clipped from V and 5 bases from J, the junction kept 6 bases outside the gene matches. Per the germline V gene, CDR1 is SGHRS and CDR2 is YFSETQ. The CDR3 has 13 amino acids. Produced via immunoSEQ multiplex PCR; TCRdb's table is partial and in-frame only. The sample carries about 82,000 clones, about 85% recorded once. The sequenced material came from memory CD4+ T cells from blood. J is TRBJ2-7 and V is TRBV5-1; 7 bases match TRBD1. This TCR was recovered from an adult in good health and CMV-seronegative. CDR3 region: CASSRQGAHEQYF. As DNA, the CDR3 is TGCGCCAGCAGCCGACAGGGAGCCCACGAGCAGTACTTC.